The 10 T cell receptor beta chains reported below all come from one sample, sequenced in a study of vaccination effects on CD4 cells after COVID-19. The antigens for these receptors are not known. The assay was immunoSEQ multiplex PCR, and TCRdb's table has in-frame clones only and misses some. The table has some 20,000 clones, roughly 72% seen once. The ViraFEST assay expanded antigen-specific CD4+ T cells with viral peptide pools before sequencing. At the end of around eleven days of culture, CD4+ T cells were isolated. Nucleocapsid antibody tests were negative, and the vaccine recipients had no prior SARS-CoV-2 infection. The sample was CD4+ T cells from PBMCs cultured with HCoV-NL63 spike peptides, taken before COVID-19 vaccination. Receptors originate from a human donor who received a COVID-19 vaccine.

This chain uses TRBV6-5 with TRBJ2-7; D gene ambiguous. CDR3 length: 13 amino acids. The ends were cut back, 3 bases at V and 4 bases at J, with 10 bases in the middle. The germline V gene has CDR1 MNHEY and CDR2 SVGAGI. Here the CDR3 reads CASSYRPKYEQYF. The CDR3 bases are TGTGCCAGCAGTTATCGACCTAAATACGAGCAGTACTTC.

This chain joins TRBV6-5 and TRBJ1-6; weak D call: TRBD1 (5 bases). Germline CDR1 MNHEY, CDR2 SVGAGI. The V and J ends lost 0 bases and 8 bases respectively, with 8 bases between them. This CDR3 spans 14 amino acids. CDR3 loop: CASSYSPGHSPLHF. The CDR3, as DNA: TGTGCCAGCAGTTACTCCCCGGGGCATTCACCCCTCCACTTT.

The chain carries TRBV7-2 and TRBJ2-1; D remains ambiguous. The germline V gene encodes CDR1 SGHTA and CDR2 FQGNSA. Trimming stripped 4 bases from V and 13 bases from J, with 14 bases between. There are 12 residues in the CDR3. CDR3 residues: CASSWPWGGQFF. In DNA, the CDR3 is TGTGCCAGCAGCTGGCCGTGGGGTGGTCAGTTCTTC. Drawing the rest from reference TRBV7-2 and TRBJ2-1, the complete variable domain is GAGVSQSPSNKVTEKGKDVELRCDPISGHTALYWYRQSLGQGLEFLIYFQGNSAPDKSGLPSDRFSAERTGGSVSTLTIQRTQQEDSAVYLCASSWPWGGQFFGPGTRLTVL.

This rearrangement joins TRBV11-2 to TRBJ2-7; TRBD1 matches at 7 bases. Unmatched junction bases numbered 14, after V lost 8 bases and J lost 7 bases. The CDR3 extends over 14 amino acids. Germline V gene lookup returns CDR1 SGHAT and CDR2 FQNNGV. The CDR3 coding sequence is TGTGCCAGCGCGAGACAGGGAAGGTTACGTGAGCAGTACTTC. This codes for CASARQGRLREQYF.

The chain carries TRBV2 and TRBJ2-3; TRBD1 might be the D (6 bases). V shed 8 bases and J shed 6 bases, with 18 bases lying between them. In germline, CDR1 is SNHLY, CDR2 FYNNEI. The CDR3 is 14 residues long. In nucleotides, the CDR3 is TGTGCCAGCTCCAGTGACAGGTGGGGGGATACGCAGTATTTT. This sequence encodes CASSSDRWGDTQYF.

The chain couples TRBV6-4 to TRBJ2-1; 10 bases map to TRBD1. After removal of 4 bases from V and 0 bases from J, the junction contained 0 bases not matched to a gene. The CDR3 totals 15 residues. Germline V gene sequence: CDR1 MRHNA, CDR2 SNTAGT. In DNA, the CDR3 is TGTGCCAGCAGTGGGACAGGGGGCTCCTACAATGAGCAGTTCTTC. Its protein product is CASSGTGGSYNEQFF.

This chain joins TRBV29-1 and TRBJ2-3, with D perhaps being TRBD1 or TRBD2 (6 bases each). The CDR3 runs to 12 residues. V lost 8 bases and J lost 4, with 13 bases in between. Germline V gene sequence: CDR1 SQVTM, CDR2 ANQGSEA. CDR3 sequence: CSLWRGADTQYF. As DNA, the CDR3 is TGCAGCCTGTGGAGGGGGGCAGATACGCAGTATTTT.

This clone occurred a few times. The J gene is TRBJ2-3, the V gene TRBV5-4; 10 bases line up with TRBD1. J lost 3 bases, V lost 5 bases, and 9 bases had no gene match. Germline CDR1 reads SGHNT; CDR2 reads YYREEE (reference sequence). CDR3 size: 16 residues. CDR3 coding DNA: TGTGCCAGCAGGTCCGGGGACAGGGGTTCTACAGATACGCAGTATTTT. Its translation: CASRSGDRGSTDTQYF.

V usage is TRBV11-3 and J usage is TRBJ2-5, with D perhaps given as TRBD1 or TRBD2 (5 bases each). Trimming left V 5 bases short and J 1 base short, with 14 bases between. CDR1 is SGHNT and CDR2 is YENEEA in the germline V gene. The CDR3 length is 15 residues. Here the CDR3 DNA reads TGTGCCAGCAGCCCCAGTCGGGGCAGCCAAGAGACCCAGTACTTC. Protein product: CASSPSRGSQETQYF.

The rearrangement joins TRBV6-5 to TRBJ1-4; D perhaps matches TRBD1 (5 bases). Between the trimmed V and J ends, which lost 0 bases and 8 bases, there was a span of 16 bases. Germline V gene lookup returns CDR1 MNHEY and CDR2 SVGAGI. The CDR3 is 16 amino acids. The CDR3 nucleotides read TGTGCCAGCAGTTACTCTCGGAGGGCAGGGAGAGAAAAACTGTTTTTT. Amino acid sequence: CASSYSRRAGREKLFF.